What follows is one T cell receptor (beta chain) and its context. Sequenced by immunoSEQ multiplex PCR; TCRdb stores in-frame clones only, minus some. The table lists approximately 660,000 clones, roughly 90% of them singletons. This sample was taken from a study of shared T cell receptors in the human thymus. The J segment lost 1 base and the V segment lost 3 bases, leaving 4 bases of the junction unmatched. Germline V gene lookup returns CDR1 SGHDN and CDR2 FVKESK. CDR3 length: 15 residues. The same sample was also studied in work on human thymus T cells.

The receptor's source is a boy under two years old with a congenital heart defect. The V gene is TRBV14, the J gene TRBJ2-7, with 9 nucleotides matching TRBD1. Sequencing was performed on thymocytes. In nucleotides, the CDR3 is TGTGCCAGCAGCCACCGGGACAGGGCGTCCTACGAGCAGTACTTC. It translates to CASSHRDRASYEQYF.